This T cell receptor (beta chain) was found in a study of shared clonotypes between healthy human individuals (dated by TCRdb to about 2020). Looking at the study overall: Three men and two women, aged 18 to 49 years, made up the cohort. For each donor, three plates each were used for CD4 naive and CD4 memory, two plates were used for CD8 naive, and one plate was used for CD8 memory. To estimate repertoire size and how much clonotypes are shared between individuals, the study performed deep sequencing of blood TCR repertoires from a few healthy adults. To increase sequencing depth and limit assay-specific biases, TCR repertoire library preparation and sequencing were carried out by different laboratories using diverse techniques. Between about 0.8 and 9.5 billion PBMCs per donor were obtained by leukapheresis.

This clone turned up a few times. Its antigen is currently not known. One junction end disagrees with the germline gene, perhaps due to a read error. Study-wide conclusions, independent of this receptor: Because the study included only a small number of donors, the genetic and exposure-history diversity represented was limited. Rarefaction of sorted-subset datasets indicated incomplete sequencing despite the large sequencing depth. Only blood was sampled, and tissue TCR repertoires likely differ from those in blood. Estimated clonotype richness was generally larger for naive than for memory subsets. When a few donors were compared, the shared fraction of clonotypes was roughly 4.8% for naive CD4, around 4% for naive CD8, more than 2% for memory CD4, and 0.4% for memory CD8. Pairwise subsampling led to the expectation that sequencing depth would affect the degree of clonotype sharing among donors. Compared with non-shared clonotypes, clonotypes shared by all four sorted-subset donors had higher generation probabilities.

TCR CDR3 regions were amplified from genomic DNA by multiplex PCR using the deep immunoSEQ assay. Genomic DNA extracted from each cell subset was distributed evenly over all wells of several immunoSEQ 96-well plates, and each plate served as one replicate. Each replicate PCR for sorted subsets received around 200 ng genomic DNA, equal to roughly 30,000 T cell genomes. Purified libraries were quantified with a Qubit 3.0 fluorometer, sized on a Bioanalyzer 2100, and re-quantified with the KAPA Library Quantification kit. A separate single-read 150-cycle Illumina NextSeq 550 flow cell was used to sequence each immunoSEQ 96-well plate. As for the original processing: Because the immunoSEQ output held only junctional sequences and lacked quality scores, the filtering could not match the filtering applied to full-length reads. Sequences were annotated with PyIR, a Python wrapper for IgBLAST v1.9, and V/J genes and CDR3 were assigned using IMGT germline references. Reads with weak V/J assignments (E-value above 1e-6), missing CDR3, stop codons, out-of-frame junctions, or ambiguous translated residues were removed. V3J clonotypes were defined as sequences sharing an identical inferred V gene, J gene, and CDR3 amino acid sequence. Percentage overlap between repertoires was computed as shared unique clonotypes divided by the size of the smaller repertoire. RTK rarefaction, the Chao1 estimator, and Recon v2.1 estimates of unobserved clonotypes were used to assess repertoire richness. For all TCRbeta clonotypes obtained by the gDNA method from a handful of donors, generation probabilities were computed with OLGA. TCRdb took over this immuneACCESS table, retaining in-frame rearrangements with V and J assigned. Such tables are incomplete; in checked studies, under half of the missing clones stem from an unresolved V gene, and the remainder is unexplained. That table supplies the V and J calls and clone size; D and trimming were determined from the DNA. The sample table holds 950,000 to 1,100,000 clones, of which around 74% were seen once. Of the sample, less than 1.5% falls within the top ten clones.

Healthy HIV-negative adults with no recently reported acute infections or vaccinations were included as donors. Every donor was a Caucasian adult residing in Nashville, Tennessee, USA. CD4+ T cells were enriched by magnetic negative selection; naive cells were then positively selected on CD45RA, and the negative fraction formed the memory subset. Blood was collected by leukapheresis, and PBMCs were isolated by Ficoll-Histopaque density gradient centrifugation and then cryopreserved in liquid nitrogen vapor phase. Analytical flow cytometry was used to check the purity and quantity of each magnetically sorted T cell population. Genomic DNA was isolated from each sorted fraction and quantified by UV absorbance on a Nanodrop 2000c. The CDR3 runs 15 residues from the cysteine to the phenylalanine. Only the CDR3 DNA stays, 45 bases, in frame from base 1. The CDR1 and CDR2 encoded by the germline V gene are SGHVS and FNYEAQ.

This receptor was obtained from a man aged 18 to 29 in good health. The sample consisted of memory CD4+ T cells sorted from blood. Taken with the paper, the label for cell subset or site translates to: CD45RA-negative fraction. The receptor chain draws on TRBV7-6 and TRBJ2-1, with 11 middle bases fitting TRBD2. The CDR3: CASSLLAGAYSEQFF. The nucleotide sequence is TGTGCCAGCAGCCTACTAGCGGGAGCGTACAGTGAGCAGTTCTTC.